One and the same sample provided the 21 T cell receptor beta chains below, sequenced in a study of blood T cell repertoires in COVID-19. Profiling relied on immunoSEQ multiplex PCR, and the TCRdb table lists in-frame clones only, not all of them. Of about 200,000 clones detected, around 80% appear once; the ten largest clones hold approximately 6.9%. The sample taken for sequencing was peripheral blood. The receptors come from a human donor with acute or convalescent COVID-19. The donor label of this sample is uncertain.

This clone came up a few times. The rearrangement joins TRBV9 to TRBJ1-2, with TRBD1 identical over 7 bases. CDR3 length: 15 amino acids. V shed 4 bases, J shed 4 bases, and the junction held 10 bases outside the gene matches. Germline V gene data show CDR1 as SGDLS and CDR2 as YYNGEE. This CDR3 reads CASSPTGPNRYGYTF. CDR3 sequence (DNA): TGTGCCAGCAGCCCGACAGGGCCTAACCGCTATGGCTACACCTTC. The whole variable domain, filled in from reference TRBV9 and TRBJ1-2, reads DSGVTQTPKHLITATGQRVTLRCSPRSGDLSVYWYQQSLDQGLQFLIQYYNGEERAKGNILERFSAQQFPDLHSELNLSSLELGDSALYFCASSPTGPNRYGYTFGSGTRLTVV.

The rearrangement joins TRBV11-2 to TRBJ2-2; no definite D call. CDR3 length: 12 amino acids. V lost 7 bases and J lost 1, with 4 bases in between. The germline gives CDR1 SGHAT, CDR2 FQNNGV. CDR3: CASTVNTGELFF. The CDR3 DNA is TGTGCCAGCACCGTGAACACCGGGGAGCTGTTTTTT. The full variable domain, completed using reference TRBV11-2 and TRBJ2-2, is EAGVAQSPRYKIIEKRQSVAFWCNPISGHATLYWYQQILGQGPKLLIQFQNNGVVDDSQLPKDRFSAERLKGVDSTLKIQPAKLEDSAVYLCASTVNTGELFFGEGSRLTVL.

The chain combines TRBV5-1 with TRBJ1-5; 9 bases agree with TRBD1. This CDR3 is built from 14 residues. The V gene end was trimmed by 8 bases and the J gene end by 1 base; junction bases not matched to a gene: 4. Germline lookup yields CDR1 SGHRS and CDR2 YFSETQ. The chain's CDR3 is CASRQGVSNQPQHF. CDR3 DNA: TGCGCCAGTAGACAGGGGGTGAGCAATCAGCCCCAGCATTTT.

This clone was detected a few times. The chain combines TRBV11-3 with TRBJ2-1; TRBD2 might be the D (6 bases). V lost 4 bases and J 10 bases, leaving 11 bases between the germline ends. The germline gives CDR1 SGHNT, CDR2 YENEEA. This CDR3 spans 12 amino acids. As DNA, the CDR3 is TGTGCCAGCAGCTCTGGGGGGTGGGAGCAGTTCTTC. This sequence encodes CASSSGGWEQFF.

The V gene is TRBV6-5, the J gene TRBJ2-2; a possible D gene is TRBD2 (6 bases). Germline V gene data show CDR1 as MNHEY and CDR2 as SVGAGI. The CDR3 is 14 residues long. V gave up 11 bases and J gave up 1 base, with 14 bases separating them. The CDR3 DNA is TGTGCCGGGAGGTCCGGGATGAACACCGGGGAGCTGTTTTTT. Translating gives CAGRSGMNTGELFF.

The table lists this clone with a count of one. The V call is TRBV30, the J call TRBJ1-2; a possible D gene is TRBD1 (6 bases). Germline values: CDR1 GTSNPN, CDR2 SVGIG (reference sequence). There are 13 residues in the CDR3. Trimming took off 3 bases at V and 4 bases at J, with 12 bases between the two ends. This CDR3 is CAWSGTTFYGYTF. CDR3 DNA sequence: TGTGCCTGGAGCGGGACAACTTTCTATGGCTACACCTTC.

This rearrangement joins TRBV27 to TRBJ1-3; 9 bases agree with TRBD1. The germline V gene encodes CDR1 MNHEY and CDR2 SMNVEV (reference sequence). V dropped 6 bases and J dropped 3; count of bases not matched to a gene: 3. This CDR3 spans 14 amino acids. The CDR3 reads CASRPTGGGNTIYF. The CDR3 DNA reads TGTGCCAGCAGACCGACAGGGGGTGGAAACACCATATATTTT.

Remarks on this clone: In the same sample, other DNA sequences code for this CDR3. The chain couples TRBV5-1 to TRBJ2-7; possible D gene TRBD2, 6 bases. Germline lookup yields CDR1 SGHRS and CDR2 YFSETQ. Trimming took off 0 bases at V and 3 bases at J, with 10 bases between the two ends. The length of the CDR3 is 14 residues. The CDR3 spells CASSLEAGNYEQYF. CDR3 DNA: TGCGCCAGCAGCTTGGAGGCGGGAAACTACGAGCAGTACTTC.

The chain uses TRBV7-2 and TRBJ2-1; 8 positions agree with TRBD2. The CDR3 contains 13 residues. The V segment lost 5 bases and the J segment 8 bases; nucleotides outside the gene matches: 5. Germline V lookup: CDR1 SGHTA, CDR2 FQGNSA. The CDR3 region is CASSPGLGDEQFF. The CDR3 nucleotides are TGTGCCAGCAGCCCGGGACTAGGTGATGAGCAGTTCTTC.

The chain is built from TRBV28 and TRBJ1-2, with D possibly matching TRBD1 (5 bases). This CDR3 has 13 amino acids. CDR1 is MDHEN and CDR2 is SYDVKM in the germline V gene. V lost 6 bases and J lost 4, with 12 bases in between. CDR3 protein: CASRGRVGYGYTF. The CDR3 DNA sequence: TGTGCCAGCAGAGGCAGGGTCGGCTATGGCTACACCTTC.

V is TRBV7-7 and J is TRBJ2-2; no clear D. V shed 5 bases and J shed 5 bases, with 9 bases lying between them. This CDR3 has 13 residues. Germline-derived CDR1 and CDR2 are SSHAT and FNYEAQ (reference sequence). In DNA form, the CDR3 reads TGTGCCAGCAGCGTCGATCGGACCGGGGAGCTGTTTTTT. Residues: CASSVDRTGELFF. The entire variable domain, with the rest obtained from reference TRBV7-7 and TRBJ2-2, is as follows: GAGVSQSPRYKVTKRGQDVTLRCDPISSHATLYWYQQALGQGPEFLTYFNYEAQPDKSGLPSDRFSAERPEGSISTLTIQRTEQRDSAMYRCASSVDRTGELFFGEGSRLTVL.

The chain couples TRBV5-5 to TRBJ2-2; the D is unclear. Trimming took 4 bases from V and 1 from J, leaving 11 bases between them. Germline values: CDR1 SGHKS, CDR2 YYEKEE (reference sequence). CDR3 size: 15 residues. DNA for the CDR3: TGTGCCAGCAGCATGGGCCCCGGGAACACCGGGGAGCTGTTTTTT. It translates to CASSMGPGNTGELFF.

The chain carries TRBV7-2 and TRBJ1-5, with TRBD1 identical over 7 bases. Germline V gives CDR1 SGHTA, CDR2 FQGNSA. The CDR3 loop spans 15 amino acids. With V trimmed by 7 bases and J by 7 bases, 13 bases remained unmatched. For the CDR3, the DNA is TGTGCCAGCACCTACGCAGGGGGAAAGGAGCAGCCCCAGCATTTT. It translates to CASTYAGGKEQPQHF.

The table lists this clone with a few counts. This sequence joins TRBV7-2 and TRBJ1-5; D uncertain. V was cut by 5 bases and J by 0 bases, with 14 bases left in between. This CDR3 is built from 16 residues. Germline CDR1 is SGHTA and CDR2 is FQGNSA. DNA for the CDR3: TGTGCCAGCAGCCCTAAGGCAGACTATAGCAATCAGCCCCAGCATTTT. Translated, it gives CASSPKADYSNQPQHF.

The V and J genes are TRBV3-1 (or the pseudogene TRBV3-2) and TRBJ1-4; 7 bases match TRBD1. The junction had 8 bases not matched to a gene; V was cut back by 4 bases and J by 6 bases. This CDR3 region has 15 residues. CDR1 is LGHDT, CDR2 YNNKEL, per germline (reference sequence). The CDR3: CASSRTGERDEKLFF. CDR3 DNA sequence: TGTGCCAGCAGCCGAACAGGGGAGCGTGATGAAAAACTGTTTTTT.

The table lists this clone with a count of one. The J gene is TRBJ2-1, the V gene TRBV10-3, with a tentative D call TRBD2 (6 bases). CDR3 length equals 12 residues. Trimming cost V 8 bases and J 8 bases, with 13 bases left between them. In germline, CDR1 is ENHRY, CDR2 SYGVKD. CDR3 in DNA: TGTGCCATCCGCGGGGATGGTTATGAGCAGTTCTTC. Encoded protein: CAIRGDGYEQFF.

The chain couples TRBV28 to TRBJ2-5; 13 bases are shared with TRBD2. The CDR3 consists of 14 residues. Trimming at V came to 9 bases and at J to 2 bases, leaving 3 bases not matched to a gene. CDR1 and CDR2 (germline): MDHEN, SYDVKM. The CDR3 sequence is CASGTSGAQETQYF. CDR3 DNA sequence: TGTGCCAGTGGGACTAGCGGGGCTCAAGAGACCCAGTACTTC.

With respect to this clone: The same CDR3 arises from other DNA sequences in this sample as well. J is TRBJ1-5 and V is TRBV7-9; 8 positions agree with TRBD1. J lost 4 bases, V lost 1 base, and 0 bases had no gene match. The CDR3 covers 14 residues. Per the germline V gene, CDR1 is SEHNR and CDR2 is FQNEAQ (reference sequence). The CDR3 spells CASSLGQGNQPQHF. In nucleotides, the CDR3 is TGTGCCAGCAGCTTAGGACAGGGGAATCAGCCCCAGCATTTT.

This chain connects TRBV9 to TRBJ2-7; 8 bases align to TRBD1. CDR3 length: 14 amino acids. The V and J ends lost 4 bases and 1 base, in that order; junction bases with no gene match: 4. Germline V gives CDR1 SGDLS, CDR2 YYNGEE. CDR3 region: CASSFGQGSYEQYF. The CDR3 nucleotides read TGTGCCAGCAGCTTCGGACAGGGATCCTACGAGCAGTACTTC.

As to this clone: The junction departs from germline at one end; a sequencing error may be responsible. The rearrangement uses TRBV6-6 and TRBJ1-1, with D unresolved. The CDR3 covers 13 residues. Germline V lookup: CDR1 MNHNY, CDR2 SVGAGI (reference sequence). CDR3 sequence (DNA): TGTGCCAGCAGTGACCCCACAACCTCCGGGTTCCTCTTT. Its translation is CASSDPTTSGFLF.

The V gene is TRBV2, the J gene TRBJ1-4, with D possibly matching TRBD1 (5 bases). This CDR3 has 15 residues. The V and J ends lost 0 bases and 6 bases respectively, with 11 bases between them. In germline, CDR1 is SNHLY, CDR2 FYNNEI. The CDR3 bases are TGTGCCAGCAGTGAAGCGGCGGGGGAAGATGAAAAACTGTTTTTT. This encodes CASSEAAGEDEKLFF. Combining the CDR3 with reference TRBV2 and TRBJ1-4 gives the whole variable domain EPEVTQTPSHQVTQMGQEVILRCVPISNHLYFYWYRQILGQKVEFLVSFYNNEISEKSEIFDDQFSVERPDGSNFTLKIRSTKLEDSAMYFCASSEAAGEDEKLFFGSGTQLSVL.